One TCR beta chain is described in this entry. The target of this receptor is not known. No quality values exist for individual bases; no much larger clone is one base distant. The data were taken from a study of blood T cell repertoires in COVID-19 (dated by TCRdb to between 2020 and 2021). Study-level background: The collaborator samples originated in the United States, Italy and Spain and spanned the acute and convalescent phases of COVID-19. The prospective study material was composed of cDNA or gDNA derived from T cells, B-cell-depleted T cells, or PBMCs. The dataset comprised deeply sampled blood TCRbeta repertoires from subjects exposed to, actively infected with, or recovered from COVID-19. The repertoires were made available in a free public database intended to serve as a resource for research on the immune response to SARS-CoV-2. The samples were drawn from two sources: the first 160 participants of the ongoing ImmuneRACE study, and 1,000 to 1,500 subjects contributed by 6 global collaborators. A de-identified subject ID, COVID-19 status, age in years and sex were almost always included in the sample metadata. Where HLA class I and class II types were available, the types were taken from metadata supplied by the sample provider, not from assay-based typing. Overall study outcomes, separate from this receptor: Clinical and demographic metadata were provided uncurated, with the amount varying by source and participant.

The immunoSEQ Assay, a bias-controlled multiplex PCR, was used to amplify TCRbeta CDR3 regions from genomic DNA. The original pipeline was this. Nucleated cell counts per sample were estimated from amplification of reference gene primers within the assay. To quantify the absolute abundance of each unique TCRbeta CDR3 rearrangement, sequence reads were collapsed and filtered. For each sample, productive Simpson clonality was calculated as the square root of Simpson's diversity index over productive rearrangements. Drawn from immuneACCESS, this table holds only the in-frame rearrangements with V and J called that TCRdb kept. Clones are partly lost; checked studies trace under half to an unresolved V gene and leave the rest unexplained. V and J calls and clone size come straight from that table; D and trimming were deduced from the DNA. The sample table records 280,000 or so clones; roughly 91% of these occur just once. The ten top clones hold under 3.5% of the sample.

V drops 6 bases and J drops 1 base, leaving 16 bases in between. From the cysteine up to the phenylalanine, the CDR3 has a length of 15 residues. The entry retains the CDR3 DNA only, 45 bases that are in frame from base 1. Based on the germline V gene, the CDR1 and CDR2 sequences are MNHEY and SVGAGI. Participants in the prospective study were aged roughly 18 to 95 years, lived in 24 United States geographic areas, and enrolled through a virtual design. In the prospective study, cohorts were assigned on the basis of participant-reported clinical history obtained from a screening survey and a study questionnaire. A participant counted as exposed if, within 2 weeks of entering the study, that participant had been in contact with someone who had a PCR-confirmed or clinician-diagnosed COVID-19 case. Each participant in the prospective study had whole blood, serum and a nasopharyngeal or oropharyngeal swab collected by mobile phlebotomists. Over a roughly two-month period, participants in the prospective study had the option of providing additional blood draws and questionnaires. Before DNA extraction, blood samples from the prospective study were shipped at room temperature or frozen.

Input material: PBMCs or T cells enriched from blood (not recorded which). In this chain, TRBV6-5 is recombined with TRBJ2-7; a tentative D call is TRBD1 (5 bases match). The sequence came from a woman aged 45-65 years who had been exposed to COVID-19. The DNA sequence is given as TGTGCCAGCAGAATGGCGTTAGGGGATTCCTACGAGCAGTACTTC. The encoded protein is CASRMALGDSYEQYF.